The 2 T cell receptor beta chains in this list originate from one sample, sequenced in a study of post-analysis software for immune sequencing data. The study, taken as a whole, reports: Higher frequency in patients than in controls was seen for roughly five TRBV segments, with TRBV5-6, TRBV5-1 and TRBV20-1 among them.

Their target antigens are unknown. Each TCR beta cDNA library carried unique molecular identifiers. Each CDR3 protein gets one entry after TCRdb re-called the PCR reads with MiXCR. The sample contains about 800,000 distinct CDR3 sequences, about 27% of which appear only once. Sequencing input: blood. The origin of the receptors is a girl between 10 and 17 years old with multiple sclerosis.

In this sample, this clonotype turned up a few times. The gene calls are TRBV4-1 and TRBJ2-1; the D call may be TRBD1 or TRBD2 (6 bases each). The V end was cut by 1 base, the J end by 6 bases, with 13 bases between. Germline CDR1 MGHRA, CDR2 YSYEKL. CDR3 length: 15 residues. The CDR3 spells CASSQVPGALNEQFF. DNA of the CDR3: TGCGCCAGCAGCCAAGTGCCGGGGGCCCTCAATGAGCAGTTCTTC.

The V and J genes are TRBV6-6 and TRBJ1-6, with unresolved D. The germline V and J ends were trimmed by 8 bases and 2 bases, with 7 bases remaining between them. Germline V gene data show CDR1 as MNHNY and CDR2 as SVGAGI (reference sequence). The CDR3 covers 13 residues. For the CDR3, the DNA is TGTGCCAGCGTGGCGGCCTATAATTCACCCCTCCACTTT. Translated: CASVAAYNSPLHF.